The TCR beta chain described here comes from a study of Ad26.COV2.S vaccination and SARS-CoV-2 variants. Assay: immunoSEQ multiplex PCR; the TCRdb copy retains only in-frame clones and omits some. The table has 300,000 to 400,000 clones, approximately 90% seen once. Between the trimmed V and J ends, which lost 7 bases and 6 bases, there was a span of 16 bases. CDR3 length: 14 residues. The germline V gene has CDR1 MDHEN and CDR2 SYDVKM. This clone was observed once. Specified treatment: roughly 18 received Ad26.COV2.S at low or high dose, single or two shots; roughly five received placebo; per-sample allocation not given. Specimen acquisition occurred on day 63 following the initial vaccine or placebo injection.

The starting material was peripheral blood, obtained in a trial of Ad26.COV2.S vaccine versus placebo. The receptor was isolated from a person aged 18-60 years who received the Ad26.COV2.S COVID-19 vaccine or a placebo. V and J are TRBV28 and TRBJ2-4; TRBD1 might be the D (7 bases). The CDR3 nucleotides are TGTGCCAGCACTCGACAGGGAGGAAGAAACATTCAGTACTTC. Protein: CASTRQGGRNIQYF. Together with reference TRBV28 and TRBJ2-4, the CDR3 gives the full variable domain: DVKVTQSSRYLVKRTGEKVFLECVQDMDHENMFWYRQDPGLGLRLIYFSYDVKMKEKGDIPEGYSVSREKKERFSLILESASTNQTSMYLCASTRQGGRNIQYFGAGTRLSVL.